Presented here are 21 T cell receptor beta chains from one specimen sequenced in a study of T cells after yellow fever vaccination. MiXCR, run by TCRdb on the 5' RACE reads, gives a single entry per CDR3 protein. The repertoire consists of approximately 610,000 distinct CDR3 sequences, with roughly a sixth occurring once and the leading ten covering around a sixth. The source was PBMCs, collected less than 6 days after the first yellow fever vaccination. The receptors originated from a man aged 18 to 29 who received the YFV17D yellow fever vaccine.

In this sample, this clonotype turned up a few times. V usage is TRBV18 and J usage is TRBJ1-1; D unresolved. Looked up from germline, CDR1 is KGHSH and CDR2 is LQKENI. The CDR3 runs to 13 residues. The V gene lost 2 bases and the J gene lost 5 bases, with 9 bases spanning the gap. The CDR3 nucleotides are TGTGCCAGCTCACCATCACTAGGTACTGAAGCTTTCTTT. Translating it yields CASSPSLGTEAFF.

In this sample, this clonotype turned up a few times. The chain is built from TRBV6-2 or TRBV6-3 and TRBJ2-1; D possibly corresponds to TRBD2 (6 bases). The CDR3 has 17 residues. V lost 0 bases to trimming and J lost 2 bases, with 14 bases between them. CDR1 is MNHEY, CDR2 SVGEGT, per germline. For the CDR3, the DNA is TGTGCCAGCAGTTACTCACTGTCAGGGAGGCCCTACAATGAGCAGTTCTTC. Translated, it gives CASSYSLSGRPYNEQFF.

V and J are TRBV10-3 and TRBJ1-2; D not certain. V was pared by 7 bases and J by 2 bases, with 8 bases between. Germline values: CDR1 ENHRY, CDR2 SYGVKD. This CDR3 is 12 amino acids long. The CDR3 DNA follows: TGTGCCATCAACGGAGGGAACTATGGCTACACCTTC. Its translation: CAINGGNYGYTF.

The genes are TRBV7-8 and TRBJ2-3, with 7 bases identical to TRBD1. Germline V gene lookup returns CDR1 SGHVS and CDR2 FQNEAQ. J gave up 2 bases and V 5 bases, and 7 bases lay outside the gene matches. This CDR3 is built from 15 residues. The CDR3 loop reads CASSRDRAVTDTQYF. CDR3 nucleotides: TGTGCCAGCAGCCGAGACAGGGCGGTCACAGATACGCAGTATTTT.

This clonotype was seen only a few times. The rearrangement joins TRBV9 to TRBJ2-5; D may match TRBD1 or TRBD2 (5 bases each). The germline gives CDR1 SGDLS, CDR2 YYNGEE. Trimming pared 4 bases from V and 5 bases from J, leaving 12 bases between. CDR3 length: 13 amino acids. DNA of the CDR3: TGTGCCAGCAGCCGTGGGGGTGTGGAGACCCAGTACTTC. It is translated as CASSRGGVETQYF. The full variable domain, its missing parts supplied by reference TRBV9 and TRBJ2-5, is DSGVTQTPKHLITATGQRVTLRCSPRSGDLSVYWYQQSLDQGLQFLIQYYNGEERAKGNILERFSAQQFPDLHSELNLSSLELGDSALYFCASSRGGVETQYFGPGTRLLVL.

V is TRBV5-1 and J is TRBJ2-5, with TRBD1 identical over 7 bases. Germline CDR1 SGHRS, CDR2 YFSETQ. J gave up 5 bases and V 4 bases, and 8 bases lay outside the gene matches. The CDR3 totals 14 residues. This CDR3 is CASSTDRVEETQYF. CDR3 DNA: TGCGCCAGCAGCACCGACAGGGTCGAGGAGACCCAGTACTTC.

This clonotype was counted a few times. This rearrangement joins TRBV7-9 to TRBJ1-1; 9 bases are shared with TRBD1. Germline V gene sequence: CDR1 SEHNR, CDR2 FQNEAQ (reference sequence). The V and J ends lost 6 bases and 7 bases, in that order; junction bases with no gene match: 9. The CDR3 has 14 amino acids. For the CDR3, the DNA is TGTGCCAGCAGTTCGGGACAGGGTTTCTTTGAAGCTTTCTTT. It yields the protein CASSSGQGFFEAFF. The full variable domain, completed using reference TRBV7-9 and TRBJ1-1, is DTGVSQNPRHKITKRGQNVTFRCDPISEHNRLYWYRQTLGQGPEFLTYFQNEAQLEKSRLLSDRFSAERPKGSFSTLEIQRTEQGDSAMYLCASSSGQGFFEAFFGQGTRLTVV.

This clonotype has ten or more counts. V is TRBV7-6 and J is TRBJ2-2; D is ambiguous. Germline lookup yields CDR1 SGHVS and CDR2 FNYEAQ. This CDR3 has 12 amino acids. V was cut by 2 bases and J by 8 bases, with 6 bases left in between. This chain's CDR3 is CASSLILGELFF. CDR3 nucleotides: TGTGCCAGCAGCTTAATTTTAGGGGAGCTGTTTTTT.

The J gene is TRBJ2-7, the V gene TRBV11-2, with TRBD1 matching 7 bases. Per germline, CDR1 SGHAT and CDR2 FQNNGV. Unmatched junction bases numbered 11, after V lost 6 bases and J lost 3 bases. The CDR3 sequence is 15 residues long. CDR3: CASSFGSGTDYEQYF. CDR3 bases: TGTGCCAGCAGTTTTGGATCCGGGACAGACTACGAGCAGTACTTC.

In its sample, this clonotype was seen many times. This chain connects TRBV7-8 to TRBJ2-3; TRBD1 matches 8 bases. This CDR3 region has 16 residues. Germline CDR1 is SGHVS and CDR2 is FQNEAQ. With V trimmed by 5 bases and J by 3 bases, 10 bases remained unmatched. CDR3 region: CASSLPRTGRTDTQYF. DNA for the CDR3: TGTGCCAGCAGCCTCCCTCGGACAGGGAGAACAGATACGCAGTATTTT.

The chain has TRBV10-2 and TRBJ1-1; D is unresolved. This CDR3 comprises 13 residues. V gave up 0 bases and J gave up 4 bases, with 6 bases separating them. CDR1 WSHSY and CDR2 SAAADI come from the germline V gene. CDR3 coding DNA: TGCGCCAGCAGTGAGTCGACTGGCACTGAAGCTTTCTTT. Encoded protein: CASSESTGTEAFF.

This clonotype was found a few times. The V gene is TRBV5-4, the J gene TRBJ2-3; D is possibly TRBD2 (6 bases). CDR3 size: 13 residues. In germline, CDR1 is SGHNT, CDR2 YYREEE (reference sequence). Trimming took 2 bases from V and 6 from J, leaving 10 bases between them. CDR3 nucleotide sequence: TGTGCCAGCAGCTTCCAAGGAGGGGATACGCAGTATTTT. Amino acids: CASSFQGGDTQYF.

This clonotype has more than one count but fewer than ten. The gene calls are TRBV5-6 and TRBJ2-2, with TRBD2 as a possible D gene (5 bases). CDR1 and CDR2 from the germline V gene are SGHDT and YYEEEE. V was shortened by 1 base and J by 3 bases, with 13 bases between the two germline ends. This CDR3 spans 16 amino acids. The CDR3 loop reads CASSLKEETYTGELFF. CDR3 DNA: TGTGCCAGCAGCTTGAAGGAGGAGACCTACACCGGGGAGCTGTTTTTT. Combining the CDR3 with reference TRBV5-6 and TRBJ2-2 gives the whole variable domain DAGVTQSPTHLIKTRGQQVTLRCSPKSGHDTVSWYQQALGQGPQFIFQYYEEEERQRGNFPDRFSGHQFPNYSSELNVNALLLGDSALYLCASSLKEETYTGELFFGEGSRLTVL.

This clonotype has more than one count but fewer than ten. The CDR3 loop reads CASSLAGGETDTQYF. For the CDR3, the DNA is TGCGCCAGCAGCTTAGCGGGGGGGGAGACAGATACGCAGTATTTT. The rearrangement links TRBV5-1 to TRBJ2-3; 10 bases map to TRBD2. In germline, CDR1 is SGHRS, CDR2 YFSETQ. J was trimmed by 3 bases and V by 2 bases; bases with no gene match: 3. The CDR3 sequence is 15 residues long.

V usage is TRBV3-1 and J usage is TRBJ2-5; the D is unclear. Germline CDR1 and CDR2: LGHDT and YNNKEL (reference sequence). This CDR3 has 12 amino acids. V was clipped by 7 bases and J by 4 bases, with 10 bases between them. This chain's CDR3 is CASTLFGETQYF. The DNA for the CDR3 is TGTGCCAGCACCCTTTTCGGAGAGACCCAGTACTTC.

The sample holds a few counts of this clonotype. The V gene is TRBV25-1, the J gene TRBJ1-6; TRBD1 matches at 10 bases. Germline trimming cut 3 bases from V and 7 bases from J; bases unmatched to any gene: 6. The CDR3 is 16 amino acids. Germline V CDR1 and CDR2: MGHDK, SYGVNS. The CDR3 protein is CASSDPRQGANSPLHF. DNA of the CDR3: TGTGCCAGCAGTGATCCGAGACAGGGGGCGAATTCACCCCTCCACTTT.

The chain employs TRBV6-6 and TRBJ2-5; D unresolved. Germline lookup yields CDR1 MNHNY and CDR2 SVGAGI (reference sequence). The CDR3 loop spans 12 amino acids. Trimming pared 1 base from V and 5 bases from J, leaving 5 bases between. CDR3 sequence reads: CASSYWSETQYF. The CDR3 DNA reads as TGTGCCAGCAGTTACTGGTCTGAGACCCAGTACTTC.

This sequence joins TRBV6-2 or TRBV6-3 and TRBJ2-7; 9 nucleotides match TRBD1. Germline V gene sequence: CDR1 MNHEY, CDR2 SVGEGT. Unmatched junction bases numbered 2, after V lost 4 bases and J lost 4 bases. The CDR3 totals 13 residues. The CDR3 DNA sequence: TGTGCCAGCAGTTGGGACAGGGCGTACGAGCAGTACGTC. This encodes CASSWDRAYEQYV.

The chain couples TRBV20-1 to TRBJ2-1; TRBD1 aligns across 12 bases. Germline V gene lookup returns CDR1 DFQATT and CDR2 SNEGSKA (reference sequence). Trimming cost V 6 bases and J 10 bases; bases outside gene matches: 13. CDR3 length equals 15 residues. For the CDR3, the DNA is TGCAGTGCAGACCGACCGGGACAGGGGGCGCGAGAGCAGTTCTTC. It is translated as CSADRPGQGAREQFF.

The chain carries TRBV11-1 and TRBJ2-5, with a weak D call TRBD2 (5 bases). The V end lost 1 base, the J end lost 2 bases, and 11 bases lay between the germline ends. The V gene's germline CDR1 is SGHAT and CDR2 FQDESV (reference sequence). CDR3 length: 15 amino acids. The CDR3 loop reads CASSLGRWTQETQYF. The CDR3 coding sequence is TGTGCCAGCAGCTTAGGCAGGTGGACTCAAGAGACCCAGTACTTC.

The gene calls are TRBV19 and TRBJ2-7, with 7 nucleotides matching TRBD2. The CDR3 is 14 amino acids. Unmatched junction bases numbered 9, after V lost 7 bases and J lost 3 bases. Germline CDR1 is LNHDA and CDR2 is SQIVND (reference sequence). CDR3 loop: CASTSTGGSYEQYF. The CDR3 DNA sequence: TGTGCCAGTACGTCCACGGGGGGAAGCTACGAGCAGTACTTC.